This T cell receptor (beta chain) appears in the sequencing data of a study of Ad26.COV2.S vaccination and SARS-CoV-2 variants. For the study at large: A COV1001 Ad26.COV2.S trial-arm participant provided the sample.

Treatment here: roughly 18 received Ad26.COV2.S at low or high dose, single or two shots; roughly five received placebo; per-sample allocation not given. Sample collection was performed on day 63 after the first vaccine or placebo injection. Germline assignment: CDR1 SGHNT and CDR2 YYREEE (reference sequence). Between the trimmed V and J ends, which lost 9 bases and 0 bases, there was a span of 12 bases. The CDR3 has 13 residues. The table came from immunoSEQ multiplex PCR; TCRdb's copy has only in-frame clones and leaves some out. Among about 480,000 clones listed, around 90% were seen once. The sequenced sample was peripheral blood, obtained in a trial of Ad26.COV2.S vaccine versus placebo. The chain is built from TRBV5-4 and TRBJ1-2; no firm D call. The sequence derives from a person between 18 and 65 years old who received the Ad26.COV2.S COVID-19 vaccine or a placebo. The CDR3 bases are TGTGCCACCCGCTTTGCGTCTAACTATGGCTACACCTTC. It translates to CATRFASNYGYTF.